Each of the 25 T cell receptor beta chains below was sequenced from the same sample in a study of Graves' ophthalmopathy and Graves' hyperthyroidism. Beta-chain TCR CDR3 regions were amplified from RNA transcripts. First-round RT-PCR used HTBI primers; second-round multiplex PCR followed. TCRdb re-called the multiplex PCR reads through MiXCR, storing one row per CDR3 protein. Of about 370,000 distinct CDR3 sequences listed, approximately 18% are singletons. The sequenced material came from peripheral blood. These receptors were obtained from an adult woman with stable Graves' hyperthyroidism.

This CDR3 is CASSDAGGYEQYF. CDR3 sequence (DNA): TGCGCCAGCAGTGACGCAGGGGGCTACGAGCAGTACTTC. The chain recombines TRBV10-1 with TRBJ2-7; 7 positions agree with TRBD1. Trimming at V came to 3 bases and at J to 3 bases, leaving 2 bases not matched to a gene. Germline V CDR1 and CDR2: WNHNN, SYGVQD (reference sequence). The CDR3 consists of 13 residues.

There are many counts of this clonotype. The V call is TRBV24-1, the J call TRBJ2-5; 8 bases are a match to TRBD1. Looked up from germline, CDR1 is KGHDR and CDR2 is SFDVKD. The V gene end was trimmed by 8 bases and the J gene end by 1 base; junction bases not matched to a gene: 2. This CDR3 has 13 amino acids. CDR3 region: CATTDRGQETQYF. CDR3 DNA sequence: TGTGCCACCACTGACAGGGGCCAAGAGACCCAGTACTTC.

Written as DNA, the CDR3 is TGCGCCAGCAGCCTACCTCCCAGGACTAGCGGGAGGGCCTTTACCGGGGAGCTGTTTTTT. Its translation is CASSLPPRTSGRAFTGELFF. The chain is built from TRBV4-1 and TRBJ2-2; 15 bases fit TRBD2. Germline CDR1 reads MGHRA; CDR2 reads YSYEKL. This CDR3 comprises 20 residues. The ends lost 4 bases at V and 5 bases at J; junction bases unmatched: 14.

This clonotype was seen repeatedly, ten times or more. The CDR3 sequence is CASGGLAGVAETQYF. The CDR3 bases are TGTGCTAGTGGTGGACTAGCGGGAGTCGCAGAGACCCAGTACTTC. This chain joins TRBV12-5 and TRBJ2-5; 13 bases match TRBD2. The V gene's germline CDR1 is LGHNT and CDR2 FRNRAP. This CDR3 region has 15 residues. Trimming at V came to 5 bases and at J to 4 bases, leaving 4 bases not matched to a gene.

This chain's CDR3 is CASSGLAAGEVYEQYF. Written as DNA, the CDR3 is TGTGCCAGCAGTGGGTTGGCAGCGGGAGAGGTGTACGAGCAGTACTTC. The chain combines TRBV3-1 with TRBJ2-4, with 8 bases lining up with TRBD2. Gene TRBJ2-7 matches the end of the DNA better, so the J call may be wrong. The germline V gene has CDR1 LGHDT and CDR2 YNNKEL (reference sequence). The CDR3 length is 16 residues.

This clonotype was observed at least ten times. V and J are TRBV29-1 and TRBJ2-7, with D unresolved. Looked up from germline, CDR1 is SQVTM and CDR2 is ANQGSEA. V shed 7 bases and J shed 3 bases, with 19 bases lying between them. The CDR3 is made up of 14 amino acids. In DNA form, the CDR3 reads TGCAGCGCCCGAAGCAGTCCGGATTTCTACGAGCAGTACTTC. It is translated as CSARSSPDFYEQYF.

This clonotype was counted at least ten times. J is TRBJ2-5 and V is TRBV28, with 7 bases that match TRBD2. This CDR3 has 15 amino acids. The germline CDR1 and CDR2 sequences are MDHEN and SYDVKM. V shed 8 bases, J shed 5 bases, and the junction held 14 bases outside the gene matches. The CDR3 bases are TGTGCCAGCCAAACAAGGTTGAGGGAGGGCGAGACCCAGTACTTC. The encoded protein is CASQTRLREGETQYF.

This clonotype was observed a handful of times. This chain links TRBV9 with TRBJ1-1; weak D call: TRBD1 (6 bases). Trimming pared 0 bases from V and 1 base from J, leaving 10 bases between. The CDR3 runs 15 residues. Germline assignment: CDR1 SGDLS and CDR2 YYNGEE. The CDR3 region is CASSVAGGPNTEAFF. The CDR3 DNA reads as TGTGCCAGCAGCGTAGCTGGGGGGCCGAACACTGAAGCTTTCTTT. The entire variable domain, with the rest obtained from reference TRBV9 and TRBJ1-1, is as follows: DSGVTQTPKHLITATGQRVTLRCSPRSGDLSVYWYQQSLDQGLQFLIQYYNGEERAKGNILERFSAQQFPDLHSELNLSSLELGDSALYFCASSVAGGPNTEAFFGQGTRLTVV.

This clonotype was seen many times. The chain links TRBV11-2 to TRBJ2-2; the D is unclear. Per the germline V gene, CDR1 is SGHAT and CDR2 is FQNNGV. The CDR3 is 15 residues long. Trimming took off 1 base at V and 2 bases at J, with 8 bases between the two ends. The CDR3 is CASSLGWFNTGELFF. The CDR3 DNA follows: TGTGCCAGCAGCTTAGGCTGGTTCAACACCGGGGAGCTGTTTTTT. Based on the CDR3 plus reference TRBV11-2 and TRBJ2-2, the full variable domain is EAGVAQSPRYKIIEKRQSVAFWCNPISGHATLYWYQQILGQGPKLLIQFQNNGVVDDSQLPKDRFSAERLKGVDSTLKIQPAKLEDSAVYLCASSLGWFNTGELFFGEGSRLTVL.

The gene calls are TRBV12-3 or TRBV12-4 and TRBJ2-5, with 7 bases aligning to TRBD1. With V trimmed by 5 bases and J by 1 base, 10 bases remained unmatched. The CDR3 runs to 16 residues. This chain's CDR3 is CASSRRQGPPQETQYF. In DNA, the CDR3 is TGTGCCAGCAGTAGGCGACAGGGCCCCCCCCAAGAGACCCAGTACTTC.

This clonotype was seen only a few times. The CDR3 end shows no conserved phenylalanine or tryptophan, and so a read error is likely. V is TRBV27 and J is TRBJ2-7; D gene unclear. Germline V gene sequence: CDR1 MNHEY, CDR2 SMNVEV (reference sequence). CDR3 size: 12 residues. V lost 3 bases and J lost 6, with 9 bases in between. DNA of the CDR3: TGTGCCAGCAGTTTTCCCAATGGCGAGCAGTACTCC. Amino acid sequence: CASSFPNGEQYS.

With regard to this clonotype: Mismatch with germline at one junction end may stem from a read error. The chain joins TRBV6-2 or TRBV6-3 to TRBJ1-1; TRBD1 matches at 7 bases. Germline V lookup: CDR1 MNHEY, CDR2 SVGEGT. This CDR3 is built from 14 residues. The CDR3 sequence: CASRKGAKNTDAFF. In DNA form, the CDR3 reads TGTGCCAGCAGAAAGGGGGCGAAGAACACTGATGCTTTCTTT.

This clonotype appeared a few times. The rearrangement links TRBV12-3 or TRBV12-4 to TRBJ2-3; TRBD2 aligns across 12 bases. The CDR3 consists of 16 residues. Trimming removed 4 bases from V and 3 bases from J; junction bases left unmatched: 5. CDR3 DNA sequence: TGTGCCAGCAGTTCTAGCGGGAGGGAAGGGACAGATACGCAGTATTTT. Protein sequence: CASSSSGREGTDTQYF.

This clonotype was seen at least ten times. The genes are TRBV24-1 and TRBJ1-2; TRBD1 aligns across 7 bases. Trimming cost V 3 bases and J 1 base; bases outside gene matches: 4. This CDR3 is 15 amino acids long. CDR1 and CDR2 (germline): KGHDR, SFDVKD. In nucleotides, the CDR3 is TGTGCCACCAGTGATGCCGGGACAGTTAACTATGGCTACACCTTC. Translating gives CATSDAGTVNYGYTF.

In the case of this clonotype: This is likely a read error, given that the CDR3 carries no conserved phenylalanine or tryptophan at its end. The chain recombines TRBV5-1 with TRBJ1-1; 7 bases fit TRBD1. The germline V gene encodes CDR1 SGHRS and CDR2 YFSETQ. The CDR3 runs 17 residues. V shed 3 bases, J shed 5 bases, and the junction held 16 bases outside the gene matches. DNA of the CDR3: TGCGCCAGCAGCTCGGCCCTTTCTACCGACAGGGCAACTGAAGCTTTCTGT. The encoded protein is CASSSALSTDRATEAFC.

This clonotype was counted many times. The chain joins TRBV20-1 to TRBJ2-7, with 9 bases fitting TRBD1. The length of the CDR3 is 14 residues. V lost 7 bases, J lost 0 bases, and 7 bases stayed unmatched. Germline V gives CDR1 DFQATT, CDR2 SNEGSKA (reference sequence). This CDR3 reads CSVRDRESSYEQYF. The CDR3 DNA sequence: TGCAGTGTGAGGGACAGGGAGAGCTCCTACGAGCAGTACTTC.

Many counts were recorded for this clonotype. This chain connects TRBV14 to TRBJ2-5; 8 bases match TRBD1. Trimming took 4 bases from V and 5 from J; bases not matched to a gene: 6. The CDR3 loop spans 14 amino acids. The V gene's germline CDR1 is SGHDN and CDR2 FVKESK. The CDR3: CASSRTGPLETQYF. CDR3 DNA: TGTGCCAGCAGCCGGACAGGGCCTTTGGAGACCCAGTACTTC.

In this sample, this clonotype turned up many times. The chain carries TRBV19 and TRBJ2-7; D not certain. CDR3 length: 13 residues. With 3 bases removed from V and 2 bases from J, the gap between germline ends came to 8 bases. From germline, CDR1 is LNHDA and CDR2 SQIVND (reference sequence). The CDR3 nucleotides read TGTGCCAGTAGTATGTTAGACACCTACGAGCAGTACTTC. It codes for CASSMLDTYEQYF. The variable domain in full, completed from reference TRBV19 and TRBJ2-7, reads DGGITQSPKYLFRKEGQNVTLSCEQNLNHDAMYWYRQDPGQGLRLIYYSQIVNDFQKGDIAEGYSVSREKKESFPLTVTSAQKNPTAFYLCASSMLDTYEQYFGPGTRLTVT.

This clonotype showed up many times. This chain links TRBV28 with TRBJ1-2, with D unclear. Germline assignment: CDR1 MDHEN and CDR2 SYDVKM. The V and J ends lost 10 bases and 2 bases respectively, with 11 bases between them. The CDR3 covers 12 residues. CDR3 region: CATSDTNYGYTF. In DNA, the CDR3 is TGTGCCACCTCCGACACGAACTATGGCTACACCTTC.

In this sample, this clonotype turned up many times. The gene calls are TRBV28 and TRBJ2-7, with D perhaps TRBD2 (6 bases). Deletions cut 3 bases from V and 4 bases from J, with 13 bases between. The CDR3 sequence is 14 residues long. Germline CDR1 and CDR2: MDHEN and SYDVKM. In DNA form, the CDR3 reads TGTGCCAGCAGTTTGCTCGGGAGTGGTTACGAGCAGTACTTC. Its translation is CASSLLGSGYEQYF.

Comments on this clonotype: A read error may explain this, as a much larger clone is one base away. The chain employs TRBV6-1 and TRBJ2-4; possibly TRBD2 for D (5 bases). Germline assignment: CDR1 MNHNS and CDR2 SASEGT. V shed 6 bases and J shed 2 bases, with 14 bases lying between them. This CDR3 has 15 amino acids. CDR3 coding DNA: TGTGCCAGCAGCCCGCCGGGGTCGACCAAAAACATTCAGTACTTC. Encoded protein: CASSPPGSTKNIQYF.

V usage is TRBV28 and J usage is TRBJ1-1; D uncertain. Trimming shortened V by 4 bases and J by 11 bases, and 14 bases separated the two germline ends. CDR3 length: 12 residues. CDR1 is MDHEN, CDR2 SYDVKM, per germline. The CDR3 region is CASSSQSLEAFF. DNA for the CDR3: TGTGCCAGCAGTTCACAAAGCCTTGAGGCTTTCTTT. Full variable domain (rest looked up from reference TRBV28 and TRBJ1-1): DVKVTQSSRYLVKRTGEKVFLECVQDMDHENMFWYRQDPGLGLRLIYFSYDVKMKEKGDIPEGYSVSREKKERFSLILESASTNQTSMYLCASSSQSLEAFFGQGTRLTVV.

Ten or more counts support this clonotype. Written as DNA, the CDR3 is TGTGCCAGCAGGGATTGGGACGGCCTCTCTGGAAACACCATATATTTT. It specifies CASRDWDGLSGNTIYF. The chain joins TRBV28 to TRBJ1-3, with D possibly matching TRBD1 (5 bases). Trimming cost V 6 bases and J 0 bases, with 15 bases left between them. This CDR3 comprises 16 residues. Germline loops: CDR1 MDHEN, CDR2 SYDVKM. Based on the CDR3 plus reference TRBV28 and TRBJ1-3, the full variable domain is DVKVTQSSRYLVKRTGEKVFLECVQDMDHENMFWYRQDPGLGLRLIYFSYDVKMKEKGDIPEGYSVSREKKERFSLILESASTNQTSMYLCASRDWDGLSGNTIYFGEGSWLTVV.

This clonotype was recorded many times. The V and J genes are TRBV6-1 and TRBJ1-6; D possibly corresponds to TRBD1 (5 bases). Per the germline V gene, CDR1 is MNHNS and CDR2 is SASEGT. V shed 6 bases and J shed 0 bases, with 9 bases lying between them. The CDR3 length is 15 residues. CDR3 region: CASSAGGSYNSPLHF. The CDR3 DNA reads TGTGCCAGCAGCGCCGGGGGCTCCTATAATTCACCCCTCCACTTT.

To note about this clonotype: One end of the junction fails to match germline, which may point to a read error. The chain recombines TRBV6-1 with TRBJ1-1; D is ambiguous. The germline V gene encodes CDR1 MNHNS and CDR2 SASEGT. CDR3 length: 12 amino acids. CDR3 bases: TGTGCCAGCAGTGAACGGAACAGTGAAGCTTTCTTT. Residues: CASSERNSEAFF.